A single sample is the source of the 18 T cell receptor beta chains below, sequenced in a study of blood T cell dynamics during melanoma immunotherapy. The study, taken as a whole, reports: Cell-free DNA CDR3 sequences most resembled the immune-effector CD8+ subset, which was also most clonal.

Antigens of these TCRs are unknown. Assay used: immunoSEQ multiplex PCR; TCRdb lists only in-frame clones, some missing. This table holds about 1,600 clones, around 73% found once. Time point of the sample: pre-treatment baseline. TIE cells were CD3+ CD4- CD8+ CD45RA- CD45RO-high CD27- CCR7- memory T cells. The sample consisted of CD8+ T cells from blood, taken from a patient treated with checkpoint blockade. These receptors all come from a human donor with melanoma.

The rearrangement uses TRBV4-1 and TRBJ2-7; TRBD2 might be the D (6 bases). Germline V CDR1 and CDR2: MGHRA, YSYEKL. The CDR3 is made up of 17 amino acids. V lost 0 bases, J lost 0 bases, and 15 bases lay in between. In DNA form, the CDR3 reads TGCGCCAGCAGCCAAGAGTCGGGACTGAGAAGCTCCTACGAGCAGTACTTC. Its translation: CASSQESGLRSSYEQYF.

The chain has TRBV28 and TRBJ1-1; D gene uncertain. This CDR3 is built from 13 residues. Germline lookup yields CDR1 MDHEN and CDR2 SYDVKM. V gave up 6 bases and J gave up 1 base, with 9 bases separating them. The CDR3 region is CASSEGRNTEAFF. The CDR3 bases are TGTGCCAGCAGCGAAGGGAGGAACACTGAAGCTTTCTTT.

CDR3: CASSGASPADTQYF. In DNA form, the CDR3 reads TGTGCCAGCAGCGGGGCTAGCCCCGCAGATACGCAGTATTTT. The rearrangement joins TRBV5-6 to TRBJ2-3; D possibly uses TRBD1 or TRBD2 (5 bases each). The germline gives CDR1 SGHDT, CDR2 YYEEEE. Deletions cut 4 bases from V and 4 bases from J, with 13 bases between. This CDR3 region has 14 residues.

CDR3 amino acids: CASSSPLSSYNEQFF. The CDR3 DNA sequence: TGTGCCAGTAGTAGCCCACTGAGCTCCTACAATGAGCAGTTCTTC. The chain is built from TRBV19 and TRBJ2-1; no clear D. CDR1 is LNHDA and CDR2 is SQIVND in the germline V gene (reference sequence). V lost 4 bases to trimming and J lost 0 bases, with 10 bases between them. The CDR3 length is 15 residues.

The chain carries TRBV11-2 and TRBJ1-2; no clear D. This CDR3 contains 12 residues. The germline gives CDR1 SGHAT, CDR2 FQNNGV. V was pared by 5 bases and J by 4 bases, with 8 bases between. CDR3 region: CASSREAYGYTF. The CDR3 DNA is TGTGCCAGCAGCCGGGAGGCCTATGGCTACACCTTC. Filled out from reference TRBV11-2 and TRBJ1-2, the complete variable domain reads EAGVAQSPRYKIIEKRQSVAFWCNPISGHATLYWYQQILGQGPKLLIQFQNNGVVDDSQLPKDRFSAERLKGVDSTLKIQPAKLEDSAVYLCASSREAYGYTFGSGTRLTVV.

The V call is TRBV4-2, the J call TRBJ1-4; D gene unclear. Germline-derived CDR1 and CDR2 are LGHNA and YNFKEQ. V was clipped by 5 bases and J by 4 bases, with 8 bases between them. The CDR3 runs 13 residues. The CDR3 here is CASSLWNNEKLFF. CDR3 bases: TGTGCCAGCAGCTTATGGAATAATGAAAAACTGTTTTTT.

The CDR3 sequence is CASREGTEAFF. DNA of the CDR3: TGTGCCAGCAGAGAAGGAACTGAAGCTTTCTTT. The genes are TRBV6-5 and TRBJ1-1; D remains unclear. Germline values: CDR1 MNHEY, CDR2 SVGAGI. Between the trimmed V and J ends, which lost 6 bases and 5 bases, there was a span of 7 bases. The CDR3 has 11 amino acids.

This clone has just one count. The J gene is TRBJ2-1, the V gene TRBV4-1; 11 bases agree with TRBD2. The CDR3 length is 15 residues. Unmatched junction bases numbered 7, after V lost 4 bases and J lost 8 bases. Germline CDR1 and CDR2: MGHRA and YSYEKL. This CDR3 is CASSLTSGSFDEQFF. DNA of the CDR3: TGCGCCAGCAGCCTAACTAGCGGGAGTTTTGATGAGCAGTTCTTC.

CDR3 bases: TGTGCCAGCAGACCAGGACTAGGTCCTTCCTACGAGCAGTACTTC. This translates into CASRPGLGPSYEQYF. This chain uses TRBV5-4 with TRBJ2-7; TRBD2 matches 7 bases. With 5 bases clipped from V and 1 base from J, the junction kept 9 bases outside the gene matches. There are 15 residues in the CDR3. Germline CDR1 and CDR2: SGHNT and YYREEE (reference sequence).

V and J are TRBV19 and TRBJ1-1; D gene ambiguous. The CDR3 runs 15 residues. Germline V lookup: CDR1 LNHDA, CDR2 SQIVND (reference sequence). V lost 7 bases and J lost 1, with 16 bases in between. The CDR3 here is CASKGSSWENTEAFF. CDR3 nucleotides: TGTGCCAGTAAGGGTTCTAGTTGGGAGAACACTGAAGCTTTCTTT.

V gene TRBV9 combines with J gene TRBJ2-2; D is uncertain. V was clipped by 0 bases and J by 5 bases, with 5 bases between them. Germline CDR1 reads SGDLS; CDR2 reads YYNGEE. This CDR3 spans 13 amino acids. The CDR3 bases are TGTGCCAGCAGCGTAGTCGAGACCGGGGAGCTGTTTTTT. Protein: CASSVVETGELFF.

The J gene is TRBJ1-3, the V gene TRBV2, with D uncertain. The germline gives CDR1 SNHLY, CDR2 FYNNEI. The CDR3 runs 14 residues. V lost 7 bases and J 2 bases, leaving 12 bases between the germline ends. The CDR3 bases are TGTGCCAGCATGGATGGGGTAACTGGAAACACCATATATTTT. As protein: CASMDGVTGNTIYF.

This chain links TRBV21-1 with TRBJ2-7; the D call in the table, TRBD2, was not verified against the DNA. TRBV21-1 has pseudogene status. CDR3 size: 16 residues. The CDR3 is CASSKPGLAGTYEQYF. The CDR3 bases are TGTGCCAGCAGCAAACCTGGACTAGCGGGAACCTACGAGCAGTACTTC.

This clone was detected a few times. The chain uses TRBV11-2 and TRBJ1-1, with D possibly matching TRBD1 (5 bases). Trimming took off 7 bases at V and 8 bases at J, with 17 bases between the two ends. This CDR3 spans 13 amino acids. The germline gives CDR1 SGHAT, CDR2 FQNNGV. The CDR3 bases are TGTGCCAGCACCCTGGGGAAAAGGACAGAAGCTTTCTTT. As protein: CASTLGKRTEAFF.

The chain joins TRBV4-3 to TRBJ2-5, with TRBD2 matching 10 bases. The CDR3 loop spans 15 amino acids. CDR1 LGHNA and CDR2 YSLEER come from the germline V gene. J gave up 3 bases and V 3 bases, and 4 bases lay outside the gene matches. CDR3 DNA: TGCGCCAGCAGCCATGCCCTAGCGGGAGAAGAGACCCAGTACTTC. It is translated as CASSHALAGEETQYF.

The genes are TRBV27 and TRBJ2-3; TRBD2 aligns across 7 bases. This CDR3 spans 15 amino acids. The V gene's germline CDR1 is MNHEY and CDR2 SMNVEV (reference sequence). V shed 4 bases, J shed 5 bases, and the junction held 9 bases outside the gene matches. CDR3 bases: TGTGCCAGCAGTTCTGGGGCGGGAGTACAAGATACGCAGTATTTT. It encodes CASSSGAGVQDTQYF.

This clone turned up a few times. This chain uses TRBV5-6 with TRBJ1-5; no reliable D call. V was shortened by 2 bases and J by 4 bases, with 10 bases between the two germline ends. Germline V CDR1 and CDR2: SGHDT, YYEEEE. The CDR3 is 14 residues long. CDR3 protein: CASSLGGDNQPQHF. The CDR3 nucleotides read TGTGCCAGCAGCTTAGGTGGGGATAATCAGCCCCAGCATTTT.

On this clone itself: At one end, the junction sequence differs from germline, possibly due to a read error. This chain joins TRBV25-1 and TRBJ1-2; the D gene is possibly TRBD1 (5 bases). This CDR3 contains 13 residues. Germline values: CDR1 MGHDK, CDR2 SYGVNS. The CDR3 DNA is TGTGCCAGCAGTGTTTCCGGGCCGCAAGCACAGGTCTTC. Its protein product is CASSVSGPQAQVF.